These 20 T cell receptor beta chains share one sample of origin, sequenced in a study of human T cells and chemical hapten exposure. MiXCR was run by TCRdb on the RACE reads, yielding one entry per CDR3 protein. The table shows 85,000 to 90,000 distinct CDR3 sequences, with about 8.9% occurring only once. Time point here: pre-sensitization, week 0. The treatment was: therapeutic diphenylcyclopropenone sensitization with weekly scalp DPC. The sequenced sample was whole blood, obtained in connection with sensitization to the hapten diphenylcyclopropenone (DPC). The receptors stem from a middle-aged woman with alopecia areata. Some clones in this sample may be carry-over from other donors' samples.

There are many counts of this clonotype. J is TRBJ1-4 and V is TRBV7-9; 10 bases are shared with TRBD1. V was clipped by 5 bases and J by 4 bases; unmatched bases: 10. Germline V gene data show CDR1 as SEHNR and CDR2 as FQNEAQ (reference sequence). The CDR3 is 17 residues long. CDR3 nucleotides: TGTGCCAGCAGCCCCTCAGGGACAGGGGCAGTTAATGAAAAACTGTTTTTT. Translation gives CASSPSGTGAVNEKLFF.

This clonotype appeared many times. The gene calls are TRBV28 and TRBJ2-1; TRBD2 might be the D (5 bases). Germline assignment: CDR1 MDHEN and CDR2 SYDVKM. CDR3 length: 16 amino acids. V dropped 6 bases and J dropped 2 bases, with 17 bases sitting between them. This CDR3 is CASSPSQRLTYNEQFF. The CDR3 DNA reads TGTGCCAGCAGCCCCTCACAGCGGTTAACCTACAATGAGCAGTTCTTC.

In this sample, this clonotype turned up a few times. The chain joins TRBV28 to TRBJ1-1; 9 nucleotides match TRBD1. This CDR3 spans 15 amino acids. From germline, CDR1 is MDHEN and CDR2 SYDVKM. V lost 5 bases and J lost 5; bases outside the gene matches: 9. CDR3 coding DNA: TGTGCCAGCAGTCCCGCCGGACAGGGGAGAACTGAAGCTTTCTTT. Protein: CASSPAGQGRTEAFF.

In its sample, this clonotype was seen a few times. The chain joins TRBV12-3 or TRBV12-4 to TRBJ2-6; no definite D call. The CDR3 sequence is 14 residues long. V lost 8 bases and J 3 bases, leaving 11 bases between the germline ends. The CDR3 region is CASRRSSGANVLTF. Written as DNA, the CDR3 is TGTGCCAGCCGAAGGTCTAGTGGGGCCAACGTCCTGACTTTC.

A word on this clonotype: One junction end disagrees with the germline gene, perhaps due to a read error. The chain uses TRBV4-3 and TRBJ2-2; TRBD2 aligns across 7 bases. CDR3 length: 18 amino acids. Germline V gene lookup returns CDR1 LGHNA and CDR2 YSLEER. CDR3 sequence: CASSRKRKRDYSAGVLFF. The CDR3 nucleotides read TGCGCCAGCAGCCGAAAGAGGAAGCGGGACTACTCCGCCGGGGTGCTGTTTTTT.

This clonotype was counted at least ten times. The rearrangement links TRBV7-2 to TRBJ1-5; D gene ambiguous. V was pared by 5 bases and J by 3 bases, with 8 bases between. The CDR3 covers 13 residues. Germline CDR1 SGHTA, CDR2 FQGNSA. The DNA of the CDR3 is TGTGCCAGCAGCATGGGCCACAATCAGCCCCAGCATTTT. Translating gives CASSMGHNQPQHF. Combining the CDR3 with reference TRBV7-2 and TRBJ1-5 gives the whole variable domain GAGVSQSPSNKVTEKGKDVELRCDPISGHTALYWYRQSLGQGLEFLIYFQGNSAPDKSGLPSDRFSAERTGGSVSTLTIQRTQQEDSAVYLCASSMGHNQPQHFGDGTRLSIL.

This clonotype was observed many times. The rearrangement links TRBV7-9 to TRBJ2-3, with TRBD2 as a possible D gene (5 bases). The germline V gene has CDR1 SEHNR and CDR2 FQNEAQ (reference sequence). CDR3 length: 15 amino acids. The ends were cut back, 0 bases at V and 4 bases at J, with 11 bases in the middle. Here the CDR3 reads CASSLATTIPDTQYF. The CDR3 bases are TGTGCCAGCAGCTTAGCGACGACTATCCCAGATACGCAGTATTTT.

The chain employs TRBV9 and TRBJ2-5, with 9 bases lining up with TRBD1. Germline CDR1 is SGDLS and CDR2 is YYNGEE. The CDR3 is 15 residues long. J gave up 5 bases and V 3 bases, and 8 bases lay outside the gene matches. DNA of the CDR3: TGTGCCAGCAGCGGACTCGGGACAGGGAGGGAGACCCAGTACTTC. Amino acid sequence: CASSGLGTGRETQYF.

This clonotype was found a few times. V and J are TRBV6-1 and TRBJ2-1; D is perhaps TRBD2 (6 bases). Per the germline V gene, CDR1 is MNHNS and CDR2 is SASEGT. The CDR3 is made up of 15 amino acids. V lost 6 bases to trimming and J lost 5 bases, with 17 bases between them. The CDR3 spells CASRNPGLYNNEQFF. CDR3 bases: TGTGCCAGCAGGAATCCGGGACTCTATAACAATGAGCAGTTCTTC.

This chain joins TRBV7-9 and TRBJ2-7; D call uncertain. The length of the CDR3 is 12 residues. Germline V gene data show CDR1 as SEHNR and CDR2 as FQNEAQ (reference sequence). V shed 4 bases and J shed 4 bases, with 8 bases lying between them. The CDR3 bases are TGTGCCAGCAGCTCGGCAGAGTACGAGCAGTACTTC. Its protein is CASSSAEYEQYF.

In this sample, this clonotype turned up a few times. The chain couples TRBV3-1 to TRBJ1-3; no clear D. CDR3 length equals 16 residues. From germline, CDR1 is LGHDT and CDR2 YNNKEL (reference sequence). The V gene lost 4 bases and the J gene lost 0 bases, with 13 bases spanning the gap. The CDR3 nucleotides read TGTGCCAGCAGCCGAAGGAGGTCCTACTCTGGAAACACCATATATTTT. Its protein product is CASSRRRSYSGNTIYF.

This clonotype was detected only a few times. The chain is built from TRBV11-2 and TRBJ2-1; 8 nucleotides line up with TRBD2. Germline trimming cut 4 bases from V and 0 bases from J; bases unmatched to any gene: 8. Germline CDR1 is SGHAT and CDR2 is FQNNGV. This CDR3 has 17 residues. CDR3 residues: CASSSRGASSSYNEQFF. CDR3 DNA: TGTGCCAGCAGCTCGCGGGGGGCGAGCAGCTCCTACAATGAGCAGTTCTTC.

Only a few counts were recorded for this clonotype. The gene calls are TRBV5-4 and TRBJ2-1, with D possibly matching TRBD1 (6 bases). This CDR3 is 15 amino acids long. Germline V gene lookup returns CDR1 SGHNT and CDR2 YYREEE (reference sequence). Trimming pared 4 bases from V and 7 bases from J, leaving 18 bases between. The CDR3 reads CASSLGDPRGNEQFF. CDR3 coding DNA: TGTGCCAGCAGCCTGGGCGATCCGAGGGGGAATGAGCAGTTCTTC.

This clonotype was detected only a few times. This chain connects TRBV7-2 to TRBJ2-7; the D call may be TRBD1 or TRBD2 (5 bases each). Germline CDR1 is SGHTA and CDR2 is FQGNSA. The CDR3 loop spans 15 amino acids. The V and J ends lost 5 bases and 6 bases respectively, with 20 bases between them. The CDR3, as DNA: TGTGCCAGCAGCCCGTGGGACGTCCTCGGTGGCGAGCAGTACTTC. Its protein product is CASSPWDVLGGEQYF.

This clonotype was observed at least ten times. The chain combines TRBV11-2 with TRBJ2-5; TRBD1 aligns across 7 bases. CDR3 length equals 14 residues. V gave up 5 bases and J gave up 1 base; unmatched junction bases: 4. Germline V gene sequence: CDR1 SGHAT, CDR2 FQNNGV. The CDR3 spells CASSTGTAQETQYF. The DNA for the CDR3 is TGTGCCAGCAGCACGGGGACAGCCCAAGAGACCCAGTACTTC.

V gene TRBV6-2 or TRBV6-3 combines with J gene TRBJ2-1, with TRBD2 identical over 10 bases. There are 16 residues in the CDR3. The germline gives CDR1 MNHEY, CDR2 SVGEGT. V was clipped by 4 bases and J by 4 bases; unmatched bases: 7. CDR3 sequence (DNA): TGTGCCAGCAGTTCGCTACTAGCGGGGTTGTACAATGAGCAGTTCTTC. Protein sequence: CASSSLLAGLYNEQFF.

The chain joins TRBV11-2 to TRBJ2-7; D not certain. V lost 6 bases, J lost 4 bases, and 7 bases lay in between. The CDR3 sequence is 11 residues long. Germline V lookup: CDR1 SGHAT, CDR2 FQNNGV. The CDR3 nucleotides are TGTGCCAGCAGTTATAGATACGAGCAGTACTTC. It translates to CASSYRYEQYF.

At least ten counts were recorded for this clonotype. This chain joins TRBV25-1 and TRBJ1-3; TRBD1 is a possible D gene (5 bases). The CDR3 extends over 14 amino acids. V lost 6 bases, J lost 6 bases, and 15 bases lay in between. Germline V lookup: CDR1 MGHDK, CDR2 SYGVNS. Written as DNA, the CDR3 is TGTGCCAGCAGACCTCCAGGGTTAGAAAACACCATATATTTT. Encoded protein: CASRPPGLENTIYF.

The chain has TRBV13 and TRBJ2-7; D is tentatively TRBD1 or TRBD2 (6 bases each). Trimming left V 1 base short and J 3 bases short, with 13 bases between. Germline values: CDR1 PRHDT, CDR2 FYEKMQ (reference sequence). The CDR3 length is 15 residues. The CDR3 spells CASSLAMEGGYEQYF. DNA for the CDR3: TGTGCCAGCAGCTTAGCGATGGAGGGGGGCTACGAGCAGTACTTC.

This clonotype has a count of ten or more. V gene TRBV7-2 combines with J gene TRBJ1-2; unclear D gene. The CDR3 sequence is 14 residues long. The V gene's germline CDR1 is SGHTA and CDR2 FQGNSA. Trimming stripped 1 base from V and 7 bases from J, with 13 bases between. The CDR3 region has the DNA TGTGCCAGCAGCTTAGGGTACGGTGACCGTGGCTACACCTTC. This codes for CASSLGYGDRGYTF.